This T cell receptor beta chain was profiled in a study of cytomegalovirus exposure and HLA in healthy donors. On the study more broadly: Researchers previously reported finding just under 120 million unique TCR beta sequences from around 200 million T cells.

As for this clone: Antigen specificity is unknown.

The CDR3 sequence is 12 residues long. Germline CDR1 ENHRY, CDR2 SYGVKD. V gave up 0 bases and J gave up 5 bases, with 5 bases separating them. General observations from the study: Cytomegalovirus association was assigned to approximately 160 TCR beta chains. Equally common other TCR beta chains were less clonally expanded than HLA-associated ones, a later analysis found. The classifier was said to identify cytomegalovirus status with high specificity and sensitivity.

The PCR made use of 60 Vbeta and 13 Jbeta primers. Repertoires were generated with immunoSEQ multiplex PCR, while TCRdb's copy carries only in-frame clones and drops some. The data hold some 130,000 clones, with under 85% observed a single time. The chain recombines TRBV10-3 with TRBJ2-7; D unresolved. This TCR was recovered from a woman in her forties or fifties in good health and CMV-seropositive. The source material was PBMCs. For the CDR3, the DNA is TGTGCCATCAGTGAGTCGTATGACGAGCAGTACTTC. Translating gives CAISESYDEQYF.